This TCR beta chain was recovered during a study of shared clonotypes between healthy human individuals. About the research overall: For every donor, three CD4 naive, three CD4 memory, two CD8 naive and one CD8 memory plates were used.

Sequencing was performed with immunoSEQ multiplex PCR; in TCRdb, only in-frame clones are kept and a portion is missing. Of 2 million to 3 million clones detected, approximately 94% appear once; the ten largest clones hold over 0.12%. Germline CDR1 and CDR2: MNHNY and SVGAGI (reference sequence). J was trimmed by 2 bases and V by 5 bases; bases with no gene match: 10. This CDR3 contains 16 residues. This sequence originates from a man aged 18 to 30 in good health. This chain links TRBV6-6 with TRBJ2-5, with 8 bases aligning to TRBD2. The sample consisted of naive CD4+ T cells sorted from blood. Subset defined: CD45RA+ positively selected. As DNA, the CDR3 is TGTGCCAGCAGTATTTCGGGGGTAGCGGGGCAAGAGACCCAGTACTTC. Translating it yields CASSISGVAGQETQYF.